This T cell receptor (beta chain) was recorded in a study of CD8+CD57+ T cells in acquired aplastic anemia. Study observations and caveats: Controls and patients did not differ significantly in CD8+ Simpson's diversity. A set of approximately 30 CD8+ CDR3 sequences was shared between patients and controls, and these sequences appeared highly expressed in patients.

Sequenced patients had shown CD8+CD57+ cell expansion by flow cytometry. Germline assignment: CDR1 DFQATT and CDR2 SNEGSKA (reference sequence). The CDR3 contains 14 residues. Regarding this clonotype: Its antigen is currently unknown. A junction boundary mismatches the germline segment, possibly from a read error.

Genomic DNA templated the TCR beta VDJ and CDR3 profiling. TCRdb used MiXCR to reprocess the reads, holding one entry per CDR3 protein. Of about 190,000 distinct CDR3 sequences listed, roughly half are singletons. Sequencing was done on a sample of sorted CD4+, CD8+, or CD8+CD57+ T cells (not recorded which) from PBMCs. This chain joins TRBV20-1 and TRBJ2-5; D gene unclear. This receptor was identified in a human donor with aplastic anemia. Written as DNA, the CDR3 is TGCAGTGCTAGAGATGTGGCCTTTCGAGAGACCCTGTACTTC. Residues: CSARDVAFRETLYF.